These 26 T cell receptor beta chains were sequenced from one sample in a study of Graves' ophthalmopathy and Graves' hyperthyroidism. For repertoire sequencing, the TCR beta CDR3 regions were amplified from RNA transcripts. The authors performed first-round RT-PCR with HTBI primers and then a second-round multiplex PCR. One entry per CDR3 protein results from TCRdb running MiXCR on the multiplex PCR reads. The repertoire has 680,000 or so distinct CDR3 sequences, about 24% of them found once; the top ten carry about 6.6%. The sequencing sample was made of peripheral blood. Source of these receptors: a woman aged 18-29 years with stable Graves' hyperthyroidism. Some clones in this sample may be carry-over from other donors' samples.

Many counts were recorded for this clonotype. This chain links TRBV6-1 with TRBJ2-7; no clear D gene. Trimming removed 2 bases from V and 0 bases from J, with 8 bases in between. The CDR3 is 14 residues long. In germline, CDR1 is MNHNS, CDR2 SASEGT. The DNA for the CDR3 is TGTGCCAGCAGTGAACTAGGCATCTCCTACGAGCAGTACTTC. Its protein product is CASSELGISYEQYF.

Turning to this clonotype: Just one base apart from a much larger clone, this may be a read error. This chain connects TRBV6-2 or TRBV6-3 to TRBJ1-1; D gene unclear. The CDR3 extends over 13 amino acids. Germline V CDR1 and CDR2: MNHEY, SVGEGT. The CDR3 DNA sequence: TGTGCCAGCAGTTACGGCACATTCACTGAATCTTTCTTT. It codes for CASSYGTFTESFF.

This clonotype has more than one count but fewer than ten. The J gene is TRBJ2-2, the V gene TRBV13; D is uncertain. Germline V CDR1 and CDR2: PRHDT, FYEKMQ (reference sequence). CDR3 length equals 14 residues. V lost 6 bases, J lost 3 bases, and 11 bases lay in between. CDR3 sequence reads: CASSQSRDTGELFF. CDR3 nucleotides: TGTGCCAGCAGTCAATCTAGGGACACCGGGGAGCTGTTTTTT.

The J gene is TRBJ1-5, the V gene TRBV20-1; D may be TRBD1 (6 bases). Germline CDR1 is DFQATT and CDR2 is SNEGSKA (reference sequence). The CDR3 consists of 13 residues. Trimming removed 0 bases at V and 15 bases at J, with 18 bases between. CDR3 protein: CSARDGDRLESHF. CDR3 sequence (DNA): TGCAGTGCTAGAGACGGTGACAGGCTCGAGTCGCATTTT.

This clonotype was detected ten times or more. This chain connects TRBV20-1 to TRBJ2-5; 9 bases map to TRBD2. Looked up from germline, CDR1 is DFQATT and CDR2 is SNEGSKA (reference sequence). Losses at the gene ends were 0 bases for V and 1 base for J; bases not matched to a gene: 6. There are 16 residues in the CDR3. For the CDR3, the DNA is TGCAGTGCTAGAGATCCTAGCGGGGTATCCCAAGAGACCCAGTACTTC. Its translation is CSARDPSGVSQETQYF.

This clonotype came up many times. The J gene is TRBJ1-2, the V gene TRBV14; no clear D. The CDR3 runs 13 residues. Trimming cost V 0 bases and J 4 bases, with 6 bases left between them. The V gene's germline CDR1 is SGHDN and CDR2 FVKESK. CDR3 nucleotide sequence: TGTGCCAGCAGCCAAGATTCTTTCTATGGCTACACCTTC. It translates to CASSQDSFYGYTF. Drawing the rest from reference TRBV14 and TRBJ1-2, the complete variable domain is EAGVTQFPSHSVIEKGQTVTLRCDPISGHDNLYWYRRVMGKEIKFLLHFVKESKQDESGMPNNRFLAERTGGTYSTLKVQPAELEDSGVYFCASSQDSFYGYTFGSGTRLTVV.

In this sample, this clonotype turned up many times. The chain employs TRBV6-5 and TRBJ2-5; 11 bases match TRBD1. Germline loops: CDR1 MNHEY, CDR2 SVGAGI. V lost 6 bases, J lost 5 bases, and 5 bases stayed unmatched. The CDR3 consists of 14 residues. For the CDR3, the DNA is TGTGCCAGCAGGAGGACAGGGGGCGCGGAGACCCAGTACTTC. Protein sequence: CASRRTGGAETQYF.

This chain links TRBV6-1 with TRBJ2-7; D gene ambiguous. Germline CDR1 reads MNHNS; CDR2 reads SASEGT. V lost 7 bases, J lost 3 bases, and 13 bases lay in between. The CDR3 is 13 residues long. The CDR3 sequence is CASKKSALYEQYF. The CDR3 nucleotides read TGTGCCAGCAAGAAGTCAGCCCTCTACGAGCAGTACTTC.

The V gene is TRBV20-1, the J gene TRBJ2-7; D possibly matches TRBD1 or TRBD2 (5 bases each). Trimming shortened V by 0 bases and J by 8 bases, and 11 bases separated the two germline ends. Per the germline V gene, CDR1 is DFQATT and CDR2 is SNEGSKA (reference sequence). The CDR3 totals 12 residues. The CDR3: CSARDVGTKQYF. The CDR3 coding sequence is TGCAGTGCTAGAGATGTCGGGACCAAGCAGTACTTC.

The chain links TRBV5-1 to TRBJ2-7; TRBD2 matches at 7 bases. J lost 0 bases, V lost 2 bases, and 8 bases had no gene match. Germline V gene sequence: CDR1 SGHRS, CDR2 YFSETQ. This CDR3 region has 16 residues. This chain's CDR3 is CASSFDIAGLSYEQYF. The CDR3 bases are TGCGCCAGCAGCTTCGACATAGCGGGCCTCTCCTACGAGCAGTACTTC. The full variable domain, rest sourced from reference TRBV5-1 and TRBJ2-7, is KAGVTQTPRYLIKTRGQQVTLSCSPISGHRSVSWYQQTPGQGLQFLFEYFSETQRNKGNFPGRFSGRQFSNSRSEMNVSTLELGDSALYLCASSFDIAGLSYEQYFGPGTRLTVT.

This clonotype appeared many times. J is TRBJ1-5 and V is TRBV12-3 or TRBV12-4; TRBD1 might be the D (5 bases). Deletions cut 6 bases from V and 4 bases from J, with 25 bases between. CDR3 size: 18 residues. The CDR3 protein is CASSPGPRAIRGNQPQHF. Written as DNA, the CDR3 is TGTGCCAGCAGCCCTGGCCCCAGGGCTATTCGTGGAAATCAGCCCCAGCATTTT.

This clonotype appeared many times. The chain is built from TRBV20-1 and TRBJ1-2; 9 nucleotides line up with TRBD1. The CDR3 runs to 15 residues. The V gene's germline CDR1 is DFQATT and CDR2 SNEGSKA (reference sequence). The V and J ends lost 5 bases and 2 bases, in that order; junction bases with no gene match: 9. The CDR3 nucleotides are TGCAGTGCTTCGCCGGGACAGGGTTCAAACTATGGCTACACCTTC. Protein: CSASPGQGSNYGYTF.

Comments on this clonotype: A clone one base away is much larger, so this may be a read error. The CDR3 nucleotides are TGTGCCAGCACTCCAGCGTCGCAAGAGACCCAGGACTTC. Its translation is CASTPASQETQDF. The chain carries TRBV6-1 and TRBJ2-5; no reliable D call. The CDR3 contains 13 residues. Germline-derived CDR1 and CDR2 are MNHNS and SASEGT.

In regard to this clonotype: A much larger clone differs by one base, so this may be a read error. The chain links TRBV10-3 to TRBJ1-5; D is perhaps TRBD1 (5 bases). The V end lost 8 bases, the J end lost 1 base, and 12 bases lay between the germline ends. The germline CDR1 and CDR2 sequences are ENHRY and SYGVKD. The CDR3 sequence is 14 residues long. CDR3 nucleotide sequence: TGTGCCATCTCGACAGAGACAAGCAATCAGCCCCAGCATTTT. It yields the protein CAISTETSNQPQHF.

This clonotype was seen ten or more times. The chain couples TRBV4-1 to TRBJ1-2, with 7 bases lining up with TRBD1. J was trimmed by 5 bases and V by 0 bases; bases with no gene match: 6. The length of the CDR3 is 15 residues. Looked up from germline, CDR1 is MGHRA and CDR2 is YSYEKL. The CDR3 loop is CASSQDLPGGYGYTF. The CDR3 region has the DNA TGCGCCAGCAGCCAAGATCTACCAGGGGGGTATGGCTACACCTTC.

V and J are TRBV2 and TRBJ2-7; no clear D. Trimming took 5 bases from V and 4 from J, leaving 12 bases between them. In germline, CDR1 is SNHLY, CDR2 FYNNEI. This CDR3 contains 13 residues. For the CDR3, the DNA is TGTGCCAGCAGTCGACAAACCCGTTACGAGCAGTACTTC. Translating gives CASSRQTRYEQYF.

The chain carries TRBV9 and TRBJ2-5; a weak D match, TRBD2 (5 bases). V was trimmed by 0 bases and J by 5 bases, leaving 14 bases between them. The CDR3 is 15 amino acids. Germline V gene sequence: CDR1 SGDLS, CDR2 YYNGEE. DNA for the CDR3: TGTGCCAGCAGCGTAGAAAGTAACTGGAGGGAGACCCAGTACTTC. This translates into CASSVESNWRETQYF. Filled out from reference TRBV9 and TRBJ2-5, the complete variable domain reads DSGVTQTPKHLITATGQRVTLRCSPRSGDLSVYWYQQSLDQGLQFLIQYYNGEERAKGNILERFSAQQFPDLHSELNLSSLELGDSALYFCASSVESNWRETQYFGPGTRLLVL.

This clonotype has just one count. The gene calls are TRBV24-1 and TRBJ1-5; D possibly corresponds to TRBD1 (5 bases). V was trimmed by 4 bases and J by 7 bases, leaving 13 bases between them. The germline V gene encodes CDR1 KGHDR and CDR2 SFDVKD. This CDR3 has 14 amino acids. The CDR3 is CATSEIGAGQPQHF. The CDR3, as DNA: TGTGCCACCAGTGAGATAGGGGCGGGGCAGCCCCAGCATTTT.

This clonotype occurred a few times. This chain links TRBV12-3 or TRBV12-4 with TRBJ1-6; 10 nucleotides match TRBD1. The CDR3 runs to 14 residues. J lost 5 bases, V lost 6 bases, and 1 base had no gene match. The CDR3 DNA is TGTGCCAGCAGCGGACAGGGGGATAATTCACCCCTCCACTTT. Translated, it gives CASSGQGDNSPLHF.

On this clonotype: A much larger clone lies a single base off, so this may be a read error. The chain couples TRBV20-1 to TRBJ2-7; the D gene is possibly TRBD1 (5 bases). The CDR3 runs 13 residues. The germline gives CDR1 DFQATT, CDR2 SNEGSKA (reference sequence). Trimming pared 0 bases from V and 5 bases from J, leaving 11 bases between. In DNA form, the CDR3 reads TGCAGTGCTAGAGATCAGGGTCCGGACGAGCAGTACGTC. It encodes CSARDQGPDEQYV.

This chain uses TRBV7-9 with TRBJ2-3; TRBD2 agrees at 12 bases. Looked up from germline, CDR1 is SEHNR and CDR2 is FQNEAQ (reference sequence). V trimming: 5 bases; J trimming: 5 bases; junction bases outside the gene matches: 8. The CDR3 contains 16 residues. The CDR3: CASSKRLAGAGDTQYF. The CDR3 nucleotides read TGTGCCAGCAGCAAGAGACTAGCGGGAGCGGGAGATACGCAGTATTTT. The full variable domain, its missing parts supplied by reference TRBV7-9 and TRBJ2-3, is DTGVSQNPRHKITKRGQNVTFRCDPISEHNRLYWYRQTLGQGPEFLTYFQNEAQLEKSRLLSDRFSAERPKGSFSTLEIQRTEQGDSAMYLCASSKRLAGAGDTQYFGPGTRLTVL.

The chain links TRBV24-1 to TRBJ2-7, with 16 bases matching TRBD2. Germline assignment: CDR1 KGHDR and CDR2 SFDVKD. V gave up 0 bases and J gave up 6 bases; unmatched junction bases: 7. CDR3 size: 18 residues. CDR3 nucleotide sequence: TGTGCCACCAGTGATTTGCAAGGGACTAGCGGGAGGGCCGGCGAGCAGTACTTC. This gives the protein CATSDLQGTSGRAGEQYF.

This clonotype was recorded many times. Its ends do not fully match the called genes, so a read error is possible. The gene calls are TRBV19 and TRBJ1-5; D possibly corresponds to TRBD1 (5 bases). CDR1 and CDR2 (germline): LNHDA, SQIVND (reference sequence). The CDR3 extends over 14 amino acids. The CDR3 loop reads CASNDWGRNQPQHF. Written as DNA, the CDR3 is TGTGCAAGTAATGATTGGGGACGCAATCAGCCCCAGCATTTT.

The V and J genes are TRBV20-1 and TRBJ2-2, with D maybe TRBD2 (6 bases). Deletions cut 0 bases from V and 6 bases from J, with 14 bases between. CDR3 size: 15 residues. Germline assignment: CDR1 DFQATT and CDR2 SNEGSKA (reference sequence). CDR3 amino acids: CSAREPGTSPGELFF. CDR3 sequence (DNA): TGCAGTGCTAGAGAACCCGGGACTTCTCCCGGGGAGCTGTTTTTT.

V and J are TRBV28 and TRBJ1-2; 10 positions match TRBD1. Germline V gene lookup returns CDR1 MDHEN and CDR2 SYDVKM. This CDR3 has 15 residues. J gave up 4 bases and V 4 bases, and 6 bases lay outside the gene matches. CDR3 amino acids: CASSSTGGLIYGYTF. The DNA of the CDR3 is TGTGCCAGCAGTTCGACAGGGGGCTTAATCTATGGCTACACCTTC.

The table lists this clonotype with many counts. This chain links TRBV6-1 with TRBJ1-2; D uncertain. The CDR3 totals 13 residues. V dropped 8 bases and J dropped 8 bases, with 18 bases sitting between them. The germline V gene encodes CDR1 MNHNS and CDR2 SASEGT. In DNA, the CDR3 is TGTGCCAGCGGGCAGCAACAGAGTGGGGGCTACACCTTC. Its protein product is CASGQQQSGGYTF.